This T cell receptor beta chain is drawn from a study of shared clonotypes between healthy human individuals. On the study more broadly: Researchers drew samples from a couple of women and a few men aged 18 to 49. Study-wide results and caveats: A generally larger estimated richness was seen in naive subsets than in memory subsets.

It was CD45RO-negative cells, positively selected for CCR7, that made up naive CD8 cells, with terminally differentiated effector memory CD45RA+ cells excluded. Donors were healthy HIV-negative adults without recent acute infections or vaccinations. A remark on this clone: The antigen is undetermined. The junction and the germline gene differ at one end; a read error may be behind it.

Using immunoSEQ multiplex PCR, the repertoire was profiled, and TCRdb retains in-frame clones only, with some absent. The sample lists about 2 million clones; about 95% were seen once. Looked up from germline, CDR1 is SSHAT and CDR2 is FNYEAQ (reference sequence). This CDR3 spans 16 amino acids. This TCR came from a man aged 18 to 30 in good health. Source material: naive CD8+ T cells sorted from blood. This rearrangement joins TRBV7-7 to TRBJ2-5, with 11 bases fitting TRBD1. The CDR3 region has the DNA TGTGCTAGCAGTCGATGGACAGGGGGCGCGGGTGAGACCCAGTACTTC. Its protein is CASSRWTGGAGETQYF.